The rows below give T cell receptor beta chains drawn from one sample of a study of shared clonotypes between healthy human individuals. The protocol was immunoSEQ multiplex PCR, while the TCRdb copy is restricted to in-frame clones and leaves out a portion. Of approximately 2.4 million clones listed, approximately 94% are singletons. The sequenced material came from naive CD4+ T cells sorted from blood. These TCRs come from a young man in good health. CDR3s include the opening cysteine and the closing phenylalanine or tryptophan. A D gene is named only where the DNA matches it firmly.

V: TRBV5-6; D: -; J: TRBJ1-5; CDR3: CASSLTASQPQHF; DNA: TGTGCCAGCAGCTTGACAGCGAGTCAGCCCCAGCATTTT
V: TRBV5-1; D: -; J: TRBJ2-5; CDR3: CASSLAIAGGQETQYF; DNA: TGCGCCAGCAGCTTGGCCATAGCTGGGGGTCAAGAGACCCAGTACTTC
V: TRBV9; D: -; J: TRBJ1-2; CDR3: CASSGPTGEDGYTF; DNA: TGTGCCAGCAGCGGACCGACAGGTGAGGATGGCTACACCTTC
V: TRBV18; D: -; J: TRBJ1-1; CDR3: CASSVISAPTEAFF; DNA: TGTGCCAGCTCAGTGATCAGTGCCCCCACTGAAGCTTTCTTT
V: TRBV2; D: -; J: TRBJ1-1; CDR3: CASSDHANTEAFF; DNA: TGTGCCAGCAGTGACCACGCGAACACTGAAGCTTTCTTT
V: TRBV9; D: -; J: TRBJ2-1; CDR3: CASSPTRSSYNEQFF; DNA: TGTGCCAGCAGCCCTACACGGAGCTCCTACAATGAGCAGTTCTTC
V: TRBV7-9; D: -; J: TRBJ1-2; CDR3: CASSLLGSYGYTF; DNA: TGTGCCAGCAGCTTACTAGGGAGCTATGGCTACACCTTC
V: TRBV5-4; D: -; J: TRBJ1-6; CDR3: CASSLATEREGSPLHF; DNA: TGTGCCAGCAGCTTGGCCACCGAAAGGGAAGGGTCACCCCTCCACTTT
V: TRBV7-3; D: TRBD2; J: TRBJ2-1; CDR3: CASSLRPVETSGEQFF; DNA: TGTGCCAGCAGCTTAAGGCCGGTCGAGACTAGCGGAGAGCAGTTCTTC
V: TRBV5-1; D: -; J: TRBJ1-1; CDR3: CASSLEAANTEAFF; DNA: TGCGCCAGCAGCTTGGAGGCAGCGAACACTGAAGCTTTCTTT
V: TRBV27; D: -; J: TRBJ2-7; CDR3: CASSLGRTGAYERYF; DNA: TGTGCCAGCAGTTTGGGTCGAACAGGAGCCTACGAGCGGTACTTC
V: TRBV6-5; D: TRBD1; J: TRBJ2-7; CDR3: CASSSYRGTEQYF; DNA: TGTGCCAGCAGTTCATACAGGGGGACCGAGCAGTACTTC
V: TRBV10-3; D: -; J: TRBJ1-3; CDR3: CAITLTSSSGNTIYF; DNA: TGTGCCATCACTTTGACATCCAGCTCTGGAAACACCATATATTTT
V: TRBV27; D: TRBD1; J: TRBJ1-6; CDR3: CASSSGQLYNSPLHF; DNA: TGTGCCAGCAGTTCGGGACAGTTATATAATTCACCCCTCCACTTT
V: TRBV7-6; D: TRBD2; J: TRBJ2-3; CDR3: CASRAGGGRADTQYF; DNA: TGTGCCAGCAGGGCGGGAGGAGGTAGGGCAGATACGCAGTATTTT